One T cell receptor beta chain is described in this entry. There is no known antigen for this receptor. No per-base quality is available; no much larger clone lies one base away. This specimen belongs to a study of shared clonotypes between healthy human individuals (dated by TCRdb to the early 2020s). Describing the broader study: The cohort included three men and a couple of women between 18 and 49 years of age. To estimate repertoire size and how much clonotype sharing occurs between individuals, the study deeply sequenced the blood TCR repertoires of five healthy adults. Between about 0.8 and 8.9 billion PBMCs per donor were obtained by leukapheresis. For each donor, CD4 naive and CD4 memory were each given three plates, CD8 naive was given two plates, and CD8 memory was given one plate. Libraries were prepared and TCR repertoires were sequenced by different laboratories using diverse techniques, in order to increase sequencing depth and limit assay-specific biases. Paper-wide results and their limitations: Based on pairwise subsampling, the degree of clonotype sharing among donors was expected to be affected by sequencing depth. Naive subsets generally had larger estimated clonotype richness than memory subsets. Clonotypes shared by all four sorted-subset donors showed higher generation probabilities than non-shared clonotypes. Only blood was sampled, and tissue TCR repertoires likely differ from those in blood. Even with the large sequencing depth, rarefaction of the sorted-subset datasets indicated that sequencing was incomplete. Approximately 5% of naive CD4, roughly 3.5% of naive CD8, 2.3% of memory CD4, and less than 0.45% of memory CD8 clonotypes were shared across a few donors. The small number of donors limited the genetic and exposure-history diversity represented.

CD8 naive samples consisted of CD45RO-negative cells that were positively selected for CCR7, yielding a CD45RA+CCR7+ population without TemRA cells. The donors were healthy, HIV-negative adults who had no recently reported acute infections or vaccinations. Every donor was a Caucasian adult residing in Nashville, Tennessee, USA. Blood was collected by leukapheresis, and PBMCs were isolated by Ficoll-Histopaque density gradient centrifugation and then cryopreserved in liquid nitrogen vapor phase. Analytical flow cytometry was used to check the purity and quantity of each magnetically sorted T cell population. Each sorted fraction had its genomic DNA isolated and then quantified by UV absorbance on a Nanodrop 2000c. The germline V and J ends show losses of 0 bases and 7 bases respectively, and no gene match explains 6 bases of the junction. Sequences MGHRA (CDR1) and YSYEKL (CDR2) are obtained from the germline V gene. The CDR3 runs 16 residues from the cysteine to the phenylalanine. Just CDR3 DNA is preserved here, 48 bases in frame from base 1.

TCR CDR3 regions were amplified from genomic DNA by multiplex PCR using the deep immunoSEQ assay. Genomic DNA extracted from each cell subset was distributed evenly over all wells of several immunoSEQ 96-well plates, and each plate served as one replicate. For sorted subsets, 200 to 250 ng of genomic DNA, equivalent to 25,000 to 35,000 T cell genomes, went into each replicate PCR. The purified libraries were quantified using a Qubit 3.0 fluorometer, sized with a Bioanalyzer 2100, and then quantified again using the KAPA Library Quantification kit. Each immunoSEQ 96-well plate was sequenced on its own single-read 150-cycle Illumina NextSeq 550 flow cell. On the study's bioinformatics: The immunoSEQ output contained only junctional sequences without quality scores, so filtering could not match that applied to full-length reads. Sequences were annotated with PyIR, a Python wrapper for IgBLAST v1.9, and V/J genes and CDR3 were assigned using IMGT germline references. Reads were filtered out if the reads had weak V/J assignments (E-value above 1e-6), no CDR3, stop codons, out-of-frame junctions, or ambiguous translated residues. A V3J clonotype was defined by an identical inferred V gene, J gene, and CDR3 amino acid sequence. The percentage overlap between two repertoires was calculated by dividing the number of shared unique clonotypes by the size of the smaller repertoire. RTK rarefaction, the Chao1 estimator, and Recon v2.1 estimates of unobserved clonotypes were used to assess repertoire richness. For all TCRbeta clonotypes obtained by the gDNA method from four donors, generation probabilities were computed with OLGA. TCRdb limited this immuneACCESS table to in-frame rearrangements with V and J called. A share of clones is missing; checked studies link under half to unresolved V genes, and the rest is unexplained. Clone size and V and J calls were adopted from that table, with D and trimming inferred from the DNA. This sample lists roughly 890,000 clones; more than 85% were detected once. The ten most abundant clones make up under 30% of the sample.

This TCR was recovered from a man aged 30 to 45 in good health. The chain employs TRBV4-1 and TRBJ2-7, with TRBD2 identical over 13 junction bases. The specimen was naive CD8+ T cells sorted from blood. The cell subset or site label corresponds to: CD45RA+CCR7+. CDR3 reads: CASSQDPGLAGQEQYF. The DNA reads TGCGCCAGCAGCCAAGATCCGGGACTAGCGGGACAAGAGCAGTACTTC.